This T cell receptor (beta chain) was observed in a study of control samples from healthy donors and cancer patients. TCRdb keeps only in-frame clones here, not all; method: immunoSEQ multiplex PCR. The sample lists fewer than 200,000 clones; under 96% were seen once. The CDR3 has 16 residues. V gave up 2 bases and J gave up 4 bases, with 16 bases separating them. CDR1 and CDR2 from the germline V gene are MGHRA and YSYEKL. Sequenced input: blood. This TCR was sampled from a woman in her thirties in good health. This chain joins TRBV4-1 and TRBJ2-3; tentatively, D is TRBD1 (5 bases). The CDR3 DNA reads TGCGCCAGCAGCCAAAATGAGGCAGGGATATCAGATACGCAGTATTTT. This gives the protein CASSQNEAGISDTQYF.